The rows below give T cell receptor beta chains drawn from one sample of a study of vaccination and CD4 T cells after COVID-19. Antigens for these TCRs are unknown. TCRdb reanalysed the PCR reads using MiXCR and keeps one entry per CDR3 protein. The sample gives about 20,000 distinct CDR3 sequences, 58% of which show up once; around 7% is in the top ten. The sample consisted of CD4+ T cells from blood, cultured in vitro, taken before SARS-CoV-2 vaccination. These receptors originate from a human donor who had recovered from COVID-19. Both conserved end residues are part of each CDR3. Each record gives: J gene, clone size, D gene, V gene, CDR3 DNA, CDR3 protein. D genes are given only for firm matches. Size tells how often a clone was seen (once, few, many) or the class of an expanded clone, and some rows leave it out.

TRBJ2-1,few,NA,TRBV10-1,TGCGCCAGCAGTGAGGGGGCGGGATACAATGAGCAGTTCTTC,CASSEGAGYNEQFF
TRBJ2-5,once,TRBD2,TRBV2,TGTGCCAGCCGCGGGAGGGTCGAGACCCAGTACTTC,CASRGRVETQYF
TRBJ1-5,few,NA,TRBV7-8,TGTGCCAGCAGCGCAACGAACAGGGATCAGCCCCAGCATTTT,CASSATNRDQPQHF
TRBJ1-4,NA,NA,TRBV10-3,TGTGCCATCAGTGATCCCAGGGAGGCGGATGAAAAACTGTTTTTT,CAISDPREADEKLFF
TRBJ2-1,NA,TRBD2,TRBV10-1,TGCGCCAGTAAGCGGGAGTCAGGTTACAATGAGCAGTTCTTC,CASKRESGYNEQFF
TRBJ2-6,NA,NA,TRBV7-6,TGTGCCAGCAGCTCCGTTTCTGGGGCCAACGTCCTGACTTTC,CASSSVSGANVLTF
TRBJ2-5,NA,NA,TRBV30,TGTGCCTGGAGTGTAAGGTCCCGGGGGGAGACCCAGTACTTC,CAWSVRSRGETQYF
TRBJ1-2,NA,NA,TRBV14,TGTGCCAGCAGCCAAGAGACAGTTTATGGCTACACCTTC,CASSQETVYGYTF
TRBJ2-7,NA,TRBD2,TRBV5-4,TGTGCCAGCAGCTCACCTTCGGGACTAGCCTACGAGCAGTACTTC,CASSSPSGLAYEQYF
TRBJ2-1,once,TRBD2,TRBV2,TGTGCCAGCCTACTAGCGTATGAGCAGTTCTTC,CASLLAYEQFF
TRBJ1-2,NA,NA,TRBV3-1,TGTGCCAGCAGCCAAGTACGCAAGACAGGCTATGGCTACACCTTC,CASSQVRKTGYGYTF
TRBJ2-1,once,TRBD2,TRBV20-1,TGCAGTGCTAGGGGACAGACTAGCGGGAGCTCCTACAATGAGCAGTTCTTC,CSARGQTSGSSYNEQFF
TRBJ2-4,few,TRBD2,TRBV20-1,TGCAGTGCTAGGGCTACTAGCGGGAGGGGGATCGACATTCAGTACTTC,CSARATSGRGIDIQYF
TRBJ2-2,few,NA,TRBV7-8,TGTGCCAGCAGCCTAGGAGTTAGCTGGAGGGAGCTGTTTTTT,CASSLGVSWRELFF
TRBJ1-1,NA,NA,TRBV20-1,TGCAGTGCTAGAGAATTCCGGGACCAGCTCGCTGAAGCTTTCTTT,CSAREFRDQLAEAFF
TRBJ1-3,NA,TRBD1,TRBV29-1,TGCAGCGGGGTGGACAGGGCTGGAAACACCATATATTTT,CSGVDRAGNTIYF
TRBJ2-1,NA,TRBD2,TRBV20-1,TGCAGTGCCGTCACTAGCGGGAGGGCCTCACTCGATGAGCAGTTCTTC,CSAVTSGRASLDEQFF
TRBJ2-7,NA,TRBD1,TRBV7-6,TGTGCCAGCAGCCCTGGACAGGGGGCCTACGAGCAGTACTTC,CASSPGQGAYEQYF
TRBJ2-2,NA,TRBD2,TRBV27,TGTGCCAGCAGTTTACTAGGTCTAGCGGGAGAGGGGGCCGGGGAGCTGTTTTTT,CASSLLGLAGEGAGELFF
TRBJ2-2,NA,TRBD1,TRBV12-3/TRBV12-4,TGTGCCAGCAGTTTAAGGGGGCCCGGGGAGCTGTTTTTT,CASSLRGPGELFF
TRBJ2-5,NA,NA,TRBV7-9,TGTGCCAGCAGCCCTCCCACTTACAGGGGAGGAGAGACCCAGTACTTC,CASSPPTYRGGETQYF
TRBJ2-3,NA,NA,TRBV6-2/TRBV6-3,TGTGCCAGCAGGGCGGGCGGACAGTACACAGATACGCAGTATTTT,CASRAGGQYTDTQYF
TRBJ1-1,NA,NA,TRBV20-1,TGCAGTGCTAGAGACGGGCAGTTACCTGAAGCTTTCTTT,CSARDGQLPEAFF
TRBJ1-1,NA,NA,TRBV28,TGTGCCAGCAGTTTACGCGGGGGGAGAACGGCTTTCTTT,CASSLRGGRTAFF
TRBJ2-7,NA,NA,TRBV20-1,TGCAGTTCCGCCGGAGGGGTCTTTTCCTACGAGCAGTACTTC,CSSAGGVFSYEQYF
TRBJ2-3,NA,NA,TRBV12-3/TRBV12-4,TGTGCCAGCAGTTTAGGTCGGGAGTTAGATACGCAGTATTTT,CASSLGRELDTQYF
TRBJ2-1,NA,TRBD2,TRBV19,TGTGCCAGTAGTATAGGGACTAGGTTCAATGAGCAGTTCTTC,CASSIGTRFNEQFF
TRBJ1-2,NA,NA,TRBV20-1,TGCAGTGCTAGGAATTTTTTACTCCTTTCGGGGGAAAACTATGGCTACACCTTC,CSARNFLLLSGENYGYTF
TRBJ1-6,NA,TRBD1,TRBV30,TGTGCCTGGAGTGTAGGACAGGAAAACTCACCCCTCCACTTT,CAWSVGQENSPLHF
TRBJ2-7,NA,TRBD2,TRBV27,TGTGCCAGCAGTTACAGCGCGACTAGCGGGAACTCCTACGAGCAGTACTTC,CASSYSATSGNSYEQYF
TRBJ2-5,few,TRBD1,TRBV7-9,TGTGCCAGCAGCTTGGGACAGGGGGCCCGAGAGACCCAGTACTTC,CASSLGQGARETQYF